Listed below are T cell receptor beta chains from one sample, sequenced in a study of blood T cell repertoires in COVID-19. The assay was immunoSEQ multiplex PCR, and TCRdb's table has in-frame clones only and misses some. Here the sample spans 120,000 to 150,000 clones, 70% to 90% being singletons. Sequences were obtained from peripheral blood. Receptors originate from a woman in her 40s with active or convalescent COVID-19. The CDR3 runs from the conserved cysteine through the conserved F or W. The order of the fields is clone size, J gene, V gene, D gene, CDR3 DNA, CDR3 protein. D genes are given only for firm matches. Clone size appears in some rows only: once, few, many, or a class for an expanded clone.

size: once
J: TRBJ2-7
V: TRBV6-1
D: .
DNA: TGTGCCAGCAGTGAAGGTGGCTGGGAGCAGTACTTC
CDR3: CASSEGGWEQYF

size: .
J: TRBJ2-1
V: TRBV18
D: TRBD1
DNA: TGTGCCAGCTCACCCGGGACAGGGGCTGAGCAGTTCTTC
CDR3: CASSPGTGAEQFF

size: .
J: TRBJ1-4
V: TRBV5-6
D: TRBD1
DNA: TGTGCCAGCAGCTTCGGACAGGGGAATGAAAAACTGTTTTTT
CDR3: CASSFGQGNEKLFF

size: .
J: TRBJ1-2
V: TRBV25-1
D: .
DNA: TGTGCCAGCAAGGGGTCCGGCTACACCTTC
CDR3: CASKGSGYTF

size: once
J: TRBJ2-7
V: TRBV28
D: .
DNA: TGTGCCAGCAAGAGGTCCGGACTTCAACCGTACGAGCAGTACTTC
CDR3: CASKRSGLQPYEQYF

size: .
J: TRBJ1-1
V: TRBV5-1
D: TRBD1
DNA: TGCGCCAGCAGCTTGGGACCCGGACAGGGGGGAACCACTGAAGCTTTCTTT
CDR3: CASSLGPGQGGTTEAFF

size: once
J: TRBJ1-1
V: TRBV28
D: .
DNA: TGTGCCAGCAGTTACAGGGCCGGGTGGGACACTGAAGCTTTCTTT
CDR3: CASSYRAGWDTEAFF

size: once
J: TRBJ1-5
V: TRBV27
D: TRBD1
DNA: TGTGCCATCAACTCGGACAGGGAAGGACAGCCCCAGCATTTT
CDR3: CAINSDREGQPQHF

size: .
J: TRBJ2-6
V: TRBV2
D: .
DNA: TGTGCCAGCAGGCAGGCCTCTGGGGCCAACGTCCTGACTTTC
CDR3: CASRQASGANVLTF

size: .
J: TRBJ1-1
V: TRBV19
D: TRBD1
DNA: TGTGCCAGTAGTCCCCGGACAGGGGTGGGCACTGAAGCTTTCTTT
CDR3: CASSPRTGVGTEAFF

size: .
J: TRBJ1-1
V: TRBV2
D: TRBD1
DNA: TGTGCCAGCACCACGACAGGGGGTATCACTGAAGCTTTCTTT
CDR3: CASTTTGGITEAFF

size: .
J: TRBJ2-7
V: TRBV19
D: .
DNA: TGTGCCAGTAGTCCCTGGGAAGGGGGCTACGAGCAGTACTTC
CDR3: CASSPWEGGYEQYF

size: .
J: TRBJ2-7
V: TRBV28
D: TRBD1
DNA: TGTGCCAGCATCGGGACAGTTCCCTACGAGCAGTACTTC
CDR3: CASIGTVPYEQYF

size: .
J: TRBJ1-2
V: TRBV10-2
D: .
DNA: TGCGCCAGCAGTGACCTCAGACATAAAACTAACTATGGCTACACCTTC
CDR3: CASSDLRHKTNYGYTF

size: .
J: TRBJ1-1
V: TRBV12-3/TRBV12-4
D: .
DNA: TGTGCCAGCAGTGCAAGGAGGGTCACTGAAGCTTTCTTT
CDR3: CASSARRVTEAFF

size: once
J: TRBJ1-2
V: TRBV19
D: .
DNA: TGTGCCAGTAGTATGATTCAGGGCGACGACTATGGCTACACCTTC
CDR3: CASSMIQGDDYGYTF

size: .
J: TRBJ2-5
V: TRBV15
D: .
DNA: TGTGCCACCAGCAGAGCAGGGATCCAAGAGACCCAGTACTTC
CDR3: CATSRAGIQETQYF

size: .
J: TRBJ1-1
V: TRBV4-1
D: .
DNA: TGCGCCAGCAGCCAAGATTTGGCTAGCACCCGGGCGAACACTGAAGCTTTCTTT
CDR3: CASSQDLASTRANTEAFF

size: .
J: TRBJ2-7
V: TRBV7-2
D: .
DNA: TGTGCCAGCAGCTTAGACGGTGCCTCCTACGAGCAGTACTTC
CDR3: CASSLDGASYEQYF

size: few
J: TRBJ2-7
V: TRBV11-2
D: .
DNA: TGTGCCAGCAGCTTTACCGGGACATGGGACTACGAGCAGTACTTC
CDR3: CASSFTGTWDYEQYF

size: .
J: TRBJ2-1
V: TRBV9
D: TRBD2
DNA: TGTGCCAGCAGCGTAGGGACTAGCGGGAGACGCGAGCAGTTCTTC
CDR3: CASSVGTSGRREQFF

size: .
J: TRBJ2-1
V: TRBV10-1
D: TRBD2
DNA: TGCGCCAGCAGTGAGAGAGCGGGGGGGAAAAATGAGCAGTTCTTC
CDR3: CASSERAGGKNEQFF

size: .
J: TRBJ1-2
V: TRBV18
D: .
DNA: TGTGCCAGCTCACCTCGGGGGGATATCAACTATGGCTACACCTTC
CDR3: CASSPRGDINYGYTF

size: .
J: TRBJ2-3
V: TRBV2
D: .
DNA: TGTGCCAGCAGTGAACCCCCGGGGACAGATACGCAGTATTTT
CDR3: CASSEPPGTDTQYF

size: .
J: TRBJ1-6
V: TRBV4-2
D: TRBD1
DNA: TGTGCCAGCAGCCAAGCATGGACAGGGGAGCTTGGGAGTTCACCCCTCCACTTT
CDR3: CASSQAWTGELGSSPLHF

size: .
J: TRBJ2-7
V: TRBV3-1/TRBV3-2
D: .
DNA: TGTGCCAGCAGGCAAGATAAGGACAGTTTCTCCTACGAGCAGTACTTC
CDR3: CASRQDKDSFSYEQYF

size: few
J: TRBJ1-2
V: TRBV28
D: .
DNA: TGTGCCAGCAGTTTACAGTCGGTTACCGGTTACCGACAGGGCTACACCTTC
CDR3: CASSLQSVTGYRQGYTF

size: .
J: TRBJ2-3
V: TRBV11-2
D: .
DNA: TGTGCCAGCAGCTTAAGGCTAGCTGATACGCAGTATTTT
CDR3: CASSLRLADTQYF

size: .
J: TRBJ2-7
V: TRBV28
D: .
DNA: TGTGCCAGCAGTTTATCTCCAGGGAACTACGAGCAGTACTTC
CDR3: CASSLSPGNYEQYF

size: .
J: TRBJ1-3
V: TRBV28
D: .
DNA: TGTGCCAGCAGTTTGGTTCGGGGAGCTGGAAACACCATATATTTT
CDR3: CASSLVRGAGNTIYF

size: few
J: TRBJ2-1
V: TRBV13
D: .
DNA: TGTGCCAGCAGCTTAGGCCGGAGCAGTGAGCAGTTCTTC
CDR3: CASSLGRSSEQFF

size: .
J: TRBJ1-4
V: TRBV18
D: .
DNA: TGTGCCAGCTCACCCCGGACAGCTGCAACTAATGAAAAACTGTTTTTT
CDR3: CASSPRTAATNEKLFF

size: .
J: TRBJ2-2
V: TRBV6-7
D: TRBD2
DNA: TGTGCCAGCAGTACCACCCCCACCTTAGCGGGGGGGCCCTTGACCGGGGAGCTGTTTTTT
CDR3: CASSTTPTLAGGPLTGELFF

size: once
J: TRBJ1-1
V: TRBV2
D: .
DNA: TGTGCCAGCAGTGAAGAGGGGAGGAGGACTGAAGCTTTCTTT
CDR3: CASSEEGRRTEAFF

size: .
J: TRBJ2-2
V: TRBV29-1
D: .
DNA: TGCAGCGTTGGAAGGGCAGGGTCGAACACCGGGGAGCTGTTTTTT
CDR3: CSVGRAGSNTGELFF

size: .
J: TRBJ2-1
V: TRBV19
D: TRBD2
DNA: TGTGCCAGTAGTATAGAGGTGCCGCTAGCGGGAGGGCCTAAAAATGAGCAGTTCTTC
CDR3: CASSIEVPLAGGPKNEQFF

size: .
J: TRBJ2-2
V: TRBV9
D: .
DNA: TGTGCCAGCAGCGTCCGTGGGCTAGCGCCCAGGAGGCACACCGGGGAGCTGTTTTTT
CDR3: CASSVRGLAPRRHTGELFF

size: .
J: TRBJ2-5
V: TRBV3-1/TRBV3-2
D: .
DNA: TGTGCCAGCAGCCCACAGCTCCCCCGGGGGAGGGAGACCCAGTACTTC
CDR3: CASSPQLPRGRETQYF

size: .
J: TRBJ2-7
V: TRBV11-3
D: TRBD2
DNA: TGTGCCAGCAGCCCAGATCCTAGCGGCTACGAGCAGTACTTC
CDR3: CASSPDPSGYEQYF

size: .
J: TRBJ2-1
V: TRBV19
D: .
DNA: TGTGCCAGTAGTATTTCGAGCGTGGGGGGCAATGAGCAGTTCTTC
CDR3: CASSISSVGGNEQFF

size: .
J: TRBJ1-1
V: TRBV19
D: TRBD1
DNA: TGTGCCAGTGTGGGGCGACAGGGACTTGAAGCTTTCTTT
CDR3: CASVGRQGLEAFF

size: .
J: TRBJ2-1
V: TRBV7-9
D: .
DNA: TGTGCCAGCAGCTCGAGGTTTGGAGGGGGCGAGGGGAATGAGCAGTTCTTC
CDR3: CASSSRFGGGEGNEQFF

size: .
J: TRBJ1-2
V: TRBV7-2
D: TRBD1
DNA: TGTGCCAGCAGCTTAAGGGACAGGGGGTCTGGCTACACCTTC
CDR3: CASSLRDRGSGYTF

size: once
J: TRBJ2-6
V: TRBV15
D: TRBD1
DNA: TGTGCCACCAGCAGAGTGGGACAGAGTGTCTCTGGGGCCAACGTCCTGACTTTC
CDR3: CATSRVGQSVSGANVLTF

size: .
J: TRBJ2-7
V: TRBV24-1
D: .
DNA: TGTGCCACCTCGGGGGAAGGGAACCCCTACGAGCAGTACTTC
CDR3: CATSGEGNPYEQYF

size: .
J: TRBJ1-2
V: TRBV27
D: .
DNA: TGTGCCAGCAGTTTTCAGGGGTCGGGGGGCTACACCTTC
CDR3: CASSFQGSGGYTF

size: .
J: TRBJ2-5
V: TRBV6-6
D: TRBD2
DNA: TGTGCCAGCAGTCCGCGACTAGCGGGGGTCACAGGAGAGACCCAGTACTTC
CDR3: CASSPRLAGVTGETQYF

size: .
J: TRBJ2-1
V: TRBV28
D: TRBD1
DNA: TGTGCCAGCAGTTCCTCCGGGACAGGGTTCAATGAGCAGTTCTTC
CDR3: CASSSSGTGFNEQFF

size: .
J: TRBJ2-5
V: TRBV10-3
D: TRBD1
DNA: TGTGCCATCAGTGATGGGGACAGGCAAGAGACCCAGTACTTC
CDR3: CAISDGDRQETQYF

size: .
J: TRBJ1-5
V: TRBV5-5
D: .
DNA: TGTGCCAGCAGCCCCCAGGGCGGGGGAAATCAGCCCCAGCATTTT
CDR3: CASSPQGGGNQPQHF

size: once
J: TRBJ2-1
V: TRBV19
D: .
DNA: TGTGCCAGTAGTATAGATTTTGAGCGGGATGAGCAGTTCTTC
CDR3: CASSIDFERDEQFF

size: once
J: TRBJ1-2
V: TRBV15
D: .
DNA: TGTGCCACCAGCAGAGGGAGTAATGGCTACACCTTC
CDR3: CATSRGSNGYTF

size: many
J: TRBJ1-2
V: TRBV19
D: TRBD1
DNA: TGTGCCAGTGAGACAGGGTCTAACTATGGCTACACCTTC
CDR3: CASETGSNYGYTF

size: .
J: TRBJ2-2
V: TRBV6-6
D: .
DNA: TGTGCCAGCACCCCGACAAACACCGGGGAGCTGTTTTTT
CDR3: CASTPTNTGELFF

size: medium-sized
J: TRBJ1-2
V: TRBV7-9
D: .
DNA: TGTGCCAGCCGGAGGGAGGGCTTCTATGGCTACACCTTC
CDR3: CASRREGFYGYTF

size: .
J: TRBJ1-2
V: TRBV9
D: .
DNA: TGTGCCAGCAGCGAACTTCACTATGGCTACACCTTC
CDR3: CASSELHYGYTF

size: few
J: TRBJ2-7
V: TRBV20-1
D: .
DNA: TGCAGTGCTCGTGAAGTAGAGGCGGAGCAGTACTTC
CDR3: CSAREVEAEQYF